This T cell receptor beta chain stems from a study of blood T cell repertoires in COVID-19 (dated by TCRdb to about 2020). The study in broad terms: Samples from collaborators originated in the United States, Italy and Spain and spanned both the acute and convalescent phases of COVID-19. A freely available public database, intended as a resource for researchers studying the immune response to SARS-CoV-2, is where the repertoires were released. Where available, HLA class I and class II types were obtained from metadata supplied by the sample provider rather than from assay-based typing. The samples were drawn from two sources: the first 160 participants of the ongoing ImmuneRACE study, and 1,200 or so subjects contributed by 6 global collaborators. Nearly every sample came with metadata listing a de-identified subject ID, COVID-19 status, age in years and sex. Deeply sampled blood TCRbeta repertoires from subjects exposed to, actively infected with, or recovered from COVID-19 were included in the dataset. The material from the prospective study consisted of cDNA or gDNA derived from T cells, B-cell-depleted T cells, or PBMCs. Overall study outcomes, separate from this receptor: Clinical and demographic metadata were provided uncurated, with the amount varying by source and participant.

Of note for this clone: What antigen it recognizes has not been identified. No quality values exist for individual bases; no much larger clone is one base distant.

The immunoSEQ Assay, a bias-controlled multiplex PCR, was used to amplify TCRbeta CDR3 regions from genomic DNA. Processing in the source paper ran as follows. The number of nucleated cells in each sample was estimated from the amplification of reference gene primers within the assay. To quantify the absolute abundance of each unique TCRbeta CDR3 rearrangement, sequence reads were collapsed and filtered. For each sample, productive Simpson clonality was calculated as the square root of Simpson's diversity index across productive rearrangements. TCRdb holds this immuneACCESS table with in-frame rearrangements only. Some clones are missing; in checked studies, unresolved V genes explain under half, and the rest has no known cause. V and J calls and clone size are given by that table; D and trimming were obtained from the DNA. The sample table holds 150,000 to 200,000 clones, of which about 93% were seen once. The ten largest clonotypes hold 3.5% to 5% of the sample.

The CDR3 has 12 amino acids, counting the end cysteine and phenylalanine. CDR3 DNA is the only sequence kept; it has 36 bases, read in frame from the first base. The germline V gene (reference sequence) sets CDR1 to SGHNT and CDR2 to YYREEE. The junction shows trimming of 4 bases on V and 6 bases on J, plus 9 bases between the germline ends. Collaborating institutions collected whole blood in K2EDTA tubes following their own protocols. Collaborator samples were shipped for TCRbeta analysis as frozen whole blood, isolated PBMCs, or DNA extracted from either sample type. The receptor comes from a woman in her 50s with acute or convalescent COVID-19. The sample comprised peripheral blood. Here the chain combines TRBV5-4 and TRBJ2-3; possibly the D gene is TRBD2, per 5 matching bases. The nucleotides are TGTGCCAGCAGCCCGTCGGGGGATACGCAGTATTTT. Its product reads: CASSPSGDTQYF.